The following is a T cell receptor beta chain sequence with its context. Its specificity is not known. Making the TCR beta cDNA relied on 5'RACE template switching with UMIs. TCRdb reanalyzed the 5' RACE reads, giving one entry per CDR3 protein sequence and no DNA. The sample holds 350,000 to 500,000 distinct CDR3 sequences. Looked up from germline, CDR1 is SGHVS and CDR2 is FQNEAQ. The CDR3 loop spans 16 amino acids. This specimen belongs to a study of T cells expressing NK-cell markers. The overall study: CD3+CD56+NKG2C+, CD3+CD56+NKG2C- and CD3+CD56-NKG2C+ T cells, once sorted, supplied the TCR beta repertoires. Most of the eight sequenced donors tested HCMV-seropositive; one tested seronegative. Study-wide points: As a fraction of CD8+ T cells, dominant NKG2C+ clonotypes reached roughly 1.0-7.0% in six donors.

The TCR was taken from a woman aged 18 to 75 in good health. Sample: blood T cells: a sorted CD56 or NKG2C T cell subset, CD4+ or CD8+ T cells, or bulk PBMC T cells (not recorded which). The chain has TRBV7-8 and TRBJ2-1; TCRdb's D gene call, TRBD2, goes unchecked for lack of DNA. The chain's CDR3 is CASSAWGLLSYNEQFF.